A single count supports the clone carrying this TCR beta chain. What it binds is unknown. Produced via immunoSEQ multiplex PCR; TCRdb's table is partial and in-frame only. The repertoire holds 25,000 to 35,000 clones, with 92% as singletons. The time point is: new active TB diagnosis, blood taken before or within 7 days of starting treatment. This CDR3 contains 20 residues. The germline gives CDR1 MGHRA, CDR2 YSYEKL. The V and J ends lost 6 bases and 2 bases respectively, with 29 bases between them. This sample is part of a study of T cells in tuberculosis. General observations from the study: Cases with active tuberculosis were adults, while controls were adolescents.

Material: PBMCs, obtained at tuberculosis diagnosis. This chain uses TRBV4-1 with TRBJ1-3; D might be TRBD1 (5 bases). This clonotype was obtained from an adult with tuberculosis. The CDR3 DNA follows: TGCGCCAGCAGGAACCCTACAACCCGGGGGAACCAAGGTCCTGGAAACACCATATATTTT. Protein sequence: CASRNPTTRGNQGPGNTIYF.